This T cell receptor beta chain appears in the sequencing data of a study of blood T cell repertoires in COVID-19. Turning to the study itself: Specimens from acute and convalescent COVID-19 originated in the United States, Italy and Spain. T cells, B-cell-depleted T cells, or PBMCs supplied cDNA or gDNA.

Original processing notes: Estimation of nucleated cell counts was performed using reference gene primer amplification. Data came from immunoSEQ multiplex PCR; TCRdb stores just in-frame clones and leaves some out. V and J calls and clone size are copied from that table; D and trimming were computed from the DNA. The sample carries fewer than 55,000 clones, less than 85% recorded once. V gave up 7 bases and J gave up 1 base, with 12 bases separating them. The CDR3 is 14 residues long. Germline CDR1 and CDR2: LNHDA and SQIVND (reference sequence). This chain joins TRBV19 and TRBJ2-3; D gene unclear. Sample: peripheral blood. The TCR was taken from a man aged 45-65 years with acute or convalescent COVID-19. The CDR3 DNA reads TGTGCCAGTATGGGTGTCCAGGGCACAGATACGCAGTATTTT. This translates into CASMGVQGTDTQYF.